This TCR beta chain is drawn from a study of beta chain features in type 1 diabetes. Study-wide results and caveats: VDJ junctions from type 1 diabetes patients carried fewer insertions and larger deletions. Possible PCR preference for shorter templates applied equally to patients and controls.

This CDR3 has 16 residues. V was trimmed by 4 bases and J by 6 bases, leaving 19 bases between them. The germline V gene has CDR1 SGHDN and CDR2 FVKESK. Remarks on this clone: Its antigen is unknown.

Every bit of the isolated RNA underwent reverse transcription, so sequencing read expressed TCRB transcripts. The repertoire was sequenced with immunoSEQ multiplex PCR; TCRdb's copy has only in-frame clones and lacks some. The sample holds more than 350,000 clones, about an eighth seen once. Sequencing input: naive CD4+ T cells from blood. This TCR was recovered from a young woman in good health. The V gene is TRBV14, the J gene TRBJ2-1, with D maybe TRBD1 (6 bases). The CDR3 sequence is CASSRTRDMETNEQFF. CDR3 DNA sequence: TGTGCCAGCAGCCGCACCCGGGACATGGAAACCAATGAGCAGTTCTTC.